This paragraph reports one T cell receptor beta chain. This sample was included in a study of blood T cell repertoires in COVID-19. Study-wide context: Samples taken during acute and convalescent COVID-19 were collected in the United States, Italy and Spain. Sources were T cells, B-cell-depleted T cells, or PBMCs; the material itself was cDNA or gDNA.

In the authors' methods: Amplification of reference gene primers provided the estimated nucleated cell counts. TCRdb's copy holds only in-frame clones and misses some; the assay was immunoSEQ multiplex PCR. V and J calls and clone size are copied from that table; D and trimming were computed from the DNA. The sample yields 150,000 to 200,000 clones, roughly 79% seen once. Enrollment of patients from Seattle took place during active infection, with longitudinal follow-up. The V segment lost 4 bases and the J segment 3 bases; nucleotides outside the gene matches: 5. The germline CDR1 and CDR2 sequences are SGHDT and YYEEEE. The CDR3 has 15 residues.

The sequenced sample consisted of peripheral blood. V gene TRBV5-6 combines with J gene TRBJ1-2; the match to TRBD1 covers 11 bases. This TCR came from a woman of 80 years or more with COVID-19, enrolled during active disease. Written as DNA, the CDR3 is TGTGCCAGCAGCCGGACAGGGGGCGCGTACTATGGCTACACCTTC. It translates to CASSRTGGAYYGYTF. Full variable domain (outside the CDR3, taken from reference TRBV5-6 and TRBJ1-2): DAGVTQSPTHLIKTRGQQVTLRCSPKSGHDTVSWYQQALGQGPQFIFQYYEEEERQRGNFPDRFSGHQFPNYSSELNVNALLLGDSALYLCASSRTGGAYYGYTFGSGTRLTVV.